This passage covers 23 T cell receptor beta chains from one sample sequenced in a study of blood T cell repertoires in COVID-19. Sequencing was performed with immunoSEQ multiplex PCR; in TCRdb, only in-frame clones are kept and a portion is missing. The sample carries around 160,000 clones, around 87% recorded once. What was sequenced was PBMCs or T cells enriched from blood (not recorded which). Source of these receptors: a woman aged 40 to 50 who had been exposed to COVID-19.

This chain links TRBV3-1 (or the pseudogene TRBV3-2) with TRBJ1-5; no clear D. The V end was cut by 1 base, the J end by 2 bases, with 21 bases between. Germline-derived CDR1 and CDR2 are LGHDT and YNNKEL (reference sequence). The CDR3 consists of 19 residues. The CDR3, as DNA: TGTGCCAGCAGCCAAGGATTGGGGAGGGCCGGTTGGGGCAATCAGCCCCAGCATTTT. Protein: CASSQGLGRAGWGNQPQHF.

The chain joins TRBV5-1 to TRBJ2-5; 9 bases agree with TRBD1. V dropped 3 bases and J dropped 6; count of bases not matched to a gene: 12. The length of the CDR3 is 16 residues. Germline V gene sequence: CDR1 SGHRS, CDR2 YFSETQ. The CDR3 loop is CASSSGLTGGMKTQYF. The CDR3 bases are TGCGCCAGCAGCTCGGGCTTGACAGGGGGGATGAAGACCCAGTACTTC.

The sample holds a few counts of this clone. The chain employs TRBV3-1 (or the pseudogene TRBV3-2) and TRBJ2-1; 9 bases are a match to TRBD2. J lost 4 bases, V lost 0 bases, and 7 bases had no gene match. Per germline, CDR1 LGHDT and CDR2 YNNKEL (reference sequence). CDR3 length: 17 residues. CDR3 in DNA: TGTGCCAGCAGCCAAGATCGCACTAGCGGGCCTTACAATGAGCAGTTCTTC. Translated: CASSQDRTSGPYNEQFF.

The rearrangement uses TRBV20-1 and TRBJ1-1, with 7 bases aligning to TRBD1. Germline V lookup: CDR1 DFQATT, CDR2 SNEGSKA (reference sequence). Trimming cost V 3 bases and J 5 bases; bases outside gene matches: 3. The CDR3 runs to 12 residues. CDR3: CSASIQGTEAFF. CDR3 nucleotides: TGCAGTGCTAGTATACAGGGGACTGAAGCTTTCTTT.

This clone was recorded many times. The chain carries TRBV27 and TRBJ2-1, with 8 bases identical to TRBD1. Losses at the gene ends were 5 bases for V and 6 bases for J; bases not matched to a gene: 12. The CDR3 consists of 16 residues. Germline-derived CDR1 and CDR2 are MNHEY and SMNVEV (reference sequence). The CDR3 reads CASSLSQGAAGNEQFF. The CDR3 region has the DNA TGTGCCAGCAGTCTCTCTCAGGGGGCGGCCGGCAATGAGCAGTTCTTC.

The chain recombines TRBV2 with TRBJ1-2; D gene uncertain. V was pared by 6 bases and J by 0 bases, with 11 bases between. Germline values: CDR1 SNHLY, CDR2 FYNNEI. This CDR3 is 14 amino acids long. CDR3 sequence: CASSPVKTNYGYTF. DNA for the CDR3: TGTGCCAGCAGCCCCGTTAAAACTAACTATGGCTACACCTTC.

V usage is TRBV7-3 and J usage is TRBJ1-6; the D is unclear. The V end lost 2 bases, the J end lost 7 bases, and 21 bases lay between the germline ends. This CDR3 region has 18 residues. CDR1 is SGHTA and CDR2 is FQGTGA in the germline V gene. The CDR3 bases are TGTGCCAGCAGCTTATATGCGGAGGGAAGCGGGCGGAATTCACCCCTCCACTTT. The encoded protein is CASSLYAEGSGRNSPLHF.

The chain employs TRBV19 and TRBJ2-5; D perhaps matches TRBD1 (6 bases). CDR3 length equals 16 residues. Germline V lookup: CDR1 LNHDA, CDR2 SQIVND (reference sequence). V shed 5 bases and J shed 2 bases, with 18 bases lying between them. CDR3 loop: CASSPGVGTLQETQYF. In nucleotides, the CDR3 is TGTGCCAGTAGTCCAGGGGTCGGGACCCTACAAGAGACCCAGTACTTC.

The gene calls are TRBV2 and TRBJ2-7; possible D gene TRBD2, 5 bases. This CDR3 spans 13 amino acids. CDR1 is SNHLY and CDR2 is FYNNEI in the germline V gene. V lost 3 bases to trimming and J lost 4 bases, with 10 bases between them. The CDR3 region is CASSDVGKYEQYF. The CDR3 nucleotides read TGTGCCAGCAGTGATGTCGGGAAGTACGAGCAGTACTTC.

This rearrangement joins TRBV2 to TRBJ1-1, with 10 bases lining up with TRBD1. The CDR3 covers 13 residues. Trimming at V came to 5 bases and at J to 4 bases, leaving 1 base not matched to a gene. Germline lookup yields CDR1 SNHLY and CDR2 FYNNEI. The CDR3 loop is CASSWDRGTEAFF. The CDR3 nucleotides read TGTGCCAGCAGTTGGGACAGGGGCACTGAAGCTTTCTTT.

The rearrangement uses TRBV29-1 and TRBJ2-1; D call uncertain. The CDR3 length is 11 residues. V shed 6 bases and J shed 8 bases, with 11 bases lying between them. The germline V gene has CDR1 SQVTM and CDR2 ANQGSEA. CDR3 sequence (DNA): TGCAGCGTCGCCGGCAGCGATGAGCAGTTCTTC. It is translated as CSVAGSDEQFF.

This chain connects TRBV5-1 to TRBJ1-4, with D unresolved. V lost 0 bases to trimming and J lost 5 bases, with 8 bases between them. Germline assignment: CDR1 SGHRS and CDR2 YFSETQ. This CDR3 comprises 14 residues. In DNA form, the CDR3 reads TGCGCCAGCAGCTTGGCTACGCTAAATGAAAAACTGTTTTTT. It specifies CASSLATLNEKLFF.

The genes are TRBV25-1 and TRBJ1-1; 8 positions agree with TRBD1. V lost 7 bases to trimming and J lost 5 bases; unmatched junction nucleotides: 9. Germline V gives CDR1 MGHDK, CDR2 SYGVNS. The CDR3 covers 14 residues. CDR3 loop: CASTPSRGRTEAFF. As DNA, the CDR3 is TGTGCCAGCACCCCCTCCAGGGGGCGGACTGAAGCTTTCTTT.

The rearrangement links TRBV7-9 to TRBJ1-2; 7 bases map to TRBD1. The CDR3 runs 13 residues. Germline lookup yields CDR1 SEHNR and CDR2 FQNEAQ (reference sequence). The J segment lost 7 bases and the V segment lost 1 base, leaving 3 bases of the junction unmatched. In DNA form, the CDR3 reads TGTGCCAGCAGCTTAGACAGGGGTCGTGGCTACACCTTC. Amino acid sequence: CASSLDRGRGYTF.

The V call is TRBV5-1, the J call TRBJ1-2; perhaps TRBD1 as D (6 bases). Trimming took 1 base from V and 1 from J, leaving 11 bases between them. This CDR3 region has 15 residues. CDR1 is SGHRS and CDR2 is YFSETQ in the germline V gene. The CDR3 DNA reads TGCGCCAGCAGCTTGACGGGGGGCCTTAACTATGGCTACACCTTC. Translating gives CASSLTGGLNYGYTF.

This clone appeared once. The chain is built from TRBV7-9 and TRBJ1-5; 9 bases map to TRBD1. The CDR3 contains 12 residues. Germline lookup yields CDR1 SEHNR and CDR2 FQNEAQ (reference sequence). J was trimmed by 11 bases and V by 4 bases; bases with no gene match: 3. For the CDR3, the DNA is TGTGCCAGCAGCTCTACAGGGGGCACCCAGCATTTT. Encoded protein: CASSSTGGTQHF.

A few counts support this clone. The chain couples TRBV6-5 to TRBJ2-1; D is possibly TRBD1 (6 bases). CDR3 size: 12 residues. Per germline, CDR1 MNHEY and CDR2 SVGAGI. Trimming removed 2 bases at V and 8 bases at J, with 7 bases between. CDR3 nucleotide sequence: TGTGCCAGCAGTTACGGGGGCCATGAGCAGTTCTTC. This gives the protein CASSYGGHEQFF.

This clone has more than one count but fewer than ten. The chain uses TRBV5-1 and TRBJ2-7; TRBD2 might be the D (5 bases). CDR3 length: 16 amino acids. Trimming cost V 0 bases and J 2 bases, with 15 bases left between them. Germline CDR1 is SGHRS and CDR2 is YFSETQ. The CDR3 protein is CASSLASTMTPYEQYF. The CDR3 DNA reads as TGCGCCAGCAGCTTGGCCTCGACTATGACCCCCTACGAGCAGTACTTC.

DNA for the CDR3: TGCAGCGTAGGACAACTTCAGGACAACGTCCTGACTTTC. Its translation is CSVGQLQDNVLTF. The V call is TRBV29-1, the J call TRBJ2-6; D is perhaps TRBD1 (5 bases). Between the trimmed V and J ends, which lost 6 bases and 9 bases, there was a span of 15 bases. The V gene's germline CDR1 is SQVTM and CDR2 ANQGSEA. This CDR3 has 13 amino acids.

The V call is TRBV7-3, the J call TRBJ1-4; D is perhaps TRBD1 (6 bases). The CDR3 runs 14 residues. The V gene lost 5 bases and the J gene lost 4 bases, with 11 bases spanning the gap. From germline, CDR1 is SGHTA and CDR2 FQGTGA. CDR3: CASSPSRGNEKLFF. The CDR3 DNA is TGTGCCAGCAGCCCCTCCAGGGGTAATGAAAAACTGTTTTTT.

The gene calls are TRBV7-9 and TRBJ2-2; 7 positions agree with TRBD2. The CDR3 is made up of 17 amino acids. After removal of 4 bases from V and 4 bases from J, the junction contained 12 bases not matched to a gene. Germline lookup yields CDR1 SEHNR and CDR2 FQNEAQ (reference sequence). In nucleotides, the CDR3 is TGTGCCAGCAGCTCCTTCGCCGGGAGGTGGTCCACCGGGGAGCTGTTTTTT. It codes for CASSSFAGRWSTGELFF.

The CDR3 here is CATSRGLAGVYEQYF. The CDR3 DNA reads as TGTGCCACCAGCAGGGGACTAGCGGGGGTCTACGAGCAGTACTTC. The genes are TRBV15 and TRBJ2-7, with 14 bases that match TRBD2. V lost 3 bases, J lost 3 bases, and 1 base stayed unmatched. This CDR3 has 15 amino acids. Looked up from germline, CDR1 is LNHNV and CDR2 is YYDKDF (reference sequence).

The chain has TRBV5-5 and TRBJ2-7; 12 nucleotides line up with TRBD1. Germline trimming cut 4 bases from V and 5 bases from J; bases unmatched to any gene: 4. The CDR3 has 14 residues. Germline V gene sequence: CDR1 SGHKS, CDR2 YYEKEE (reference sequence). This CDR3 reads CASSPGTGGHEQYF. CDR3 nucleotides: TGTGCCAGCAGCCCCGGGACAGGGGGCCACGAGCAGTACTTC.